One and the same sample provided the 18 T cell receptor beta chains below, sequenced in a study of T-cell reconstitution after alpha-beta-depleted transplantation in children (dated by TCRdb to between 2015 and 2016). The sample's treatment or condition label is to be understood as: allogeneic hematopoietic cell transplantation with graft depleted of TCRalphabeta T cells and CD19 B cells. The library was built by means of PCR. Sequencing instrument: Illumina HiSeq 2500. Molecular barcoding was employed in the preparation of TCR libraries, with unique molecular identifiers being used to normalize TCRbeta repertoire quantification. TCRdb reanalyzed the raw reads on its own, using fastp at Q25 for trimming and MiXCR for clone calling, and kept in-frame beta chains. All rows with the same CDR3 protein become a single entry with the most common DNA and genes. The sample table holds 450,000 to 550,000 distinct CDR3 sequences, of which 9.5% to 12% were seen once. Clones ranked in the top ten supply around 15% of the sample.

Sequenced here: PBMCs, mostly from graft donor cells, sampled 180 days after TCRalphabeta/CD19-depleted stem cell transplant. These receptors were taken from a female patient aged 2-15 years who had a stem cell transplant for aplastic anemia, so the T cells may come from the graft donor.

This clonotype was seen more than once but under ten times. The gene calls are TRBV7-9 and TRBJ1-4; no definite D call. The CDR3 runs to 14 residues. CDR1 and CDR2 from the germline V gene are SEHNR and FQNEAQ (reference sequence). Trimming shortened V by 5 bases and J by 6 bases, and 13 bases separated the two germline ends. This chain's CDR3 is CASSPQLWDEKLFF. The CDR3, as DNA: TGTGCCAGCAGCCCACAGCTGTGGGATGAAAAACTGTTTTTT.

J is TRBJ1-3 and V is TRBV29-1; D gene ambiguous. This CDR3 is 12 amino acids long. Germline CDR1 is SQVTM and CDR2 is ANQGSEA. The V and J ends lost 7 bases and 4 bases respectively, with 11 bases between them. CDR3 sequence reads: CSGLTPGNTIYF. CDR3 bases: TGCAGCGGCCTAACGCCCGGAAACACCATATATTTT.

V and J are TRBV12-5 and TRBJ2-1; TRBD2 might be the D (6 bases). From germline, CDR1 is LGHNT and CDR2 FRNRAP. The CDR3 loop spans 18 amino acids. The V end lost 0 bases, the J end lost 3 bases, and 18 bases lay between the germline ends. For the CDR3, the DNA is TGTGCTAGTGGTTTGGTCTTAGGAATAGCGGTCAGCTACAATGAGCAGTTCTTC. This gives the protein CASGLVLGIAVSYNEQFF.

This chain joins TRBV28 and TRBJ2-1; 12 nucleotides align to TRBD2. This CDR3 is built from 16 residues. The J segment lost 7 bases and the V segment lost 4 bases, leaving 8 bases of the junction unmatched. Per the germline V gene, CDR1 is MDHEN and CDR2 is SYDVKM. The CDR3 nucleotides are TGTGCCAGCAGTTCTGGGGGACTAGCGGGTTGGAATGAGCAGTTCTTC. As protein: CASSSGGLAGWNEQFF.

This chain links TRBV7-2 with TRBJ2-7; 10 nucleotides match TRBD1. The CDR3 covers 15 residues. Germline-derived CDR1 and CDR2 are SGHTA and FQGNSA. The V and J ends lost 3 bases and 3 bases, in that order; junction bases with no gene match: 5. The CDR3 reads CASSFRGQGHYEQYV. In DNA, the CDR3 is TGTGCCAGCAGCTTCCGGGGACAGGGGCACTACGAGCAGTACGTC.

There are a few counts of this clonotype. The chain employs TRBV7-2 and TRBJ2-3; TRBD2 is a possible D gene (6 bases). This CDR3 has 14 amino acids. Trimming cost V 10 bases and J 2 bases, with 16 bases left between them. Germline V gives CDR1 SGHTA, CDR2 FQGNSA. This CDR3 is CATQVGGNTDTQYF. The CDR3 DNA sequence: TGTGCCACCCAGGTGGGCGGGAACACAGATACGCAGTATTTT.

This clonotype was counted only a few times. V and J are TRBV5-1 and TRBJ2-2; D might be TRBD2 (6 bases). Germline V gene data show CDR1 as SGHRS and CDR2 as YFSETQ. The germline V and J ends were trimmed by 2 bases and 0 bases, with 11 bases remaining between them. The CDR3 has 16 residues. The chain's CDR3 is CASSFRAGSNTGELFF. DNA of the CDR3: TGCGCCAGCAGCTTCCGCGCGGGATCGAACACCGGGGAGCTGTTTTTT.

V gene TRBV19 combines with J gene TRBJ2-1, with D perhaps matching TRBD1 (5 bases). V was trimmed by 4 bases and J by 2 bases, leaving 15 bases between them. CDR3 length: 16 residues. Germline V gives CDR1 LNHDA, CDR2 SQIVND (reference sequence). The DNA for the CDR3 is TGTGCCAGTAGTACCCAGACAGATCACCCCTACAATGAGCAGTTCTTC. Encoded protein: CASSTQTDHPYNEQFF. Supplemented by reference TRBV19 and TRBJ2-1, the full variable domain reads DGGITQSPKYLFRKEGQNVTLSCEQNLNHDAMYWYRQDPGQGLRLIYYSQIVNDFQKGDIAEGYSVSREKKESFPLTVTSAQKNPTAFYLCASSTQTDHPYNEQFFGPGTRLTVL.

In its sample, this clonotype was seen a few times. The chain has TRBV20-1 and TRBJ2-1, with 11 positions matching TRBD2. Germline V gene data show CDR1 as DFQATT and CDR2 as SNEGSKA (reference sequence). Unmatched junction bases numbered 12, after V lost 0 bases and J lost 8 bases. The CDR3 has 17 residues. Here the CDR3 reads CSARELAGVESIDEQFF. The CDR3 DNA reads TGCAGTGCTAGAGAACTAGCGGGAGTAGAATCGATCGATGAGCAGTTCTTC.

This clonotype was recorded at least ten times. The rearrangement joins TRBV28 to TRBJ1-2; no clear D. Germline V gene data show CDR1 as MDHEN and CDR2 as SYDVKM. CDR3 size: 13 residues. V was trimmed by 3 bases and J by 4 bases, leaving 9 bases between them. The CDR3 loop reads CASSLPEPYGYTF. As DNA, the CDR3 is TGTGCCAGCAGTTTGCCTGAACCCTATGGCTACACCTTC.

The chain joins TRBV2 to TRBJ2-5; 9 bases align to TRBD1. With 6 bases clipped from V and 6 bases from J, the junction kept 8 bases outside the gene matches. The CDR3 consists of 14 residues. The germline V gene has CDR1 SNHLY and CDR2 FYNNEI. CDR3 sequence reads: CASRVGTGQQTQYF. CDR3 coding DNA: TGTGCCAGCAGAGTCGGGACAGGGCAACAGACCCAGTACTTC. Looking up the rest from reference TRBV2 and TRBJ2-5 gives the full variable domain: EPEVTQTPSHQVTQMGQEVILRCVPISNHLYFYWYRQILGQKVEFLVSFYNNEISEKSEIFDDQFSVERPDGSNFTLKIRSTKLEDSAMYFCASRVGTGQQTQYFGPGTRLLVL.

This clonotype was observed a handful of times. This rearrangement joins TRBV7-2 to TRBJ2-2; 13 nucleotides line up with TRBD2. The CDR3 loop spans 16 amino acids. The V segment lost 3 bases and the J segment 7 bases; nucleotides outside the gene matches: 5. The germline V gene encodes CDR1 SGHTA and CDR2 FQGNSA. The DNA of the CDR3 is TGTGCCAGCAGCTTTACTAGCGGGAGGGCCGGCGGGGAGCTGTTTTTT. Amino acid sequence: CASSFTSGRAGGELFF.

There are many counts of this clonotype. The chain has TRBV29-1 and TRBJ1-3; TRBD1 agrees at 7 bases. The ends lost 4 bases at V and 1 base at J; junction bases unmatched: 4. Germline CDR1 is SQVTM and CDR2 is ANQGSEA. The CDR3 runs to 14 residues. CDR3 sequence (DNA): TGCAGCGTTGGAGGGGGCTCTTCTGGAAACACCATATATTTT. The encoded protein is CSVGGGSSGNTIYF.

The sample holds a few counts of this clonotype. The J gene is TRBJ1-5, the V gene TRBV19; D not resolved. V was cut by 1 base and J by 6 bases, with 16 bases left in between. The V gene's germline CDR1 is LNHDA and CDR2 SQIVND (reference sequence). The CDR3 consists of 16 residues. The CDR3 here is CASSIGSGSPSQPQHF. CDR3 bases: TGTGCCAGTAGTATAGGCTCCGGGAGTCCGAGTCAGCCCCAGCATTTT.

This clonotype was counted at least ten times. The J gene is TRBJ1-2, the V gene TRBV7-9; D call uncertain. The CDR3 loop spans 16 amino acids. Germline V CDR1 and CDR2: SEHNR, FQNEAQ (reference sequence). V was trimmed by 3 bases and J by 3 bases, leaving 17 bases between them. This CDR3 reads CASSLRVNREDYGYTF. The CDR3 coding sequence is TGTGCCAGCAGCTTGAGGGTCAACCGGGAGGACTATGGCTACACCTTC.

The CDR3 DNA sequence: TGTGCCAGCAGCTTAGAATCAAAGGGCCAGGGTGGCTACACCTTC. This translates into CASSLESKGQGGYTF. The chain combines TRBV7-9 with TRBJ1-2, with D possibly being TRBD1 (5 bases). Trimming left V 1 base short and J 7 bases short, with 16 bases between. Germline CDR1 SEHNR, CDR2 FQNEAQ (reference sequence). The length of the CDR3 is 15 residues.

This sequence joins TRBV20-1 and TRBJ1-2; D unclear. The germline V gene encodes CDR1 DFQATT and CDR2 SNEGSKA (reference sequence). CDR3 length: 11 amino acids. Trimming took off 4 bases at V and 5 bases at J, with 8 bases between the two ends. The CDR3 spells CSATYKYGYTF. CDR3 nucleotides: TGCAGTGCTACCTACAAATATGGCTACACCTTC.

This clonotype was seen a handful of times. The genes are TRBV25-1 and TRBJ2-7, with TRBD1 as a possible D gene (5 bases). The germline CDR1 and CDR2 sequences are MGHDK and SYGVNS. The CDR3 extends over 13 amino acids. V gave up 2 bases and J gave up 2 bases, with 7 bases separating them. The CDR3 coding sequence is TGTGCCAGCAGTGAACTAGGGGCCTACGAGCAGTACTTC. Its protein is CASSELGAYEQYF.